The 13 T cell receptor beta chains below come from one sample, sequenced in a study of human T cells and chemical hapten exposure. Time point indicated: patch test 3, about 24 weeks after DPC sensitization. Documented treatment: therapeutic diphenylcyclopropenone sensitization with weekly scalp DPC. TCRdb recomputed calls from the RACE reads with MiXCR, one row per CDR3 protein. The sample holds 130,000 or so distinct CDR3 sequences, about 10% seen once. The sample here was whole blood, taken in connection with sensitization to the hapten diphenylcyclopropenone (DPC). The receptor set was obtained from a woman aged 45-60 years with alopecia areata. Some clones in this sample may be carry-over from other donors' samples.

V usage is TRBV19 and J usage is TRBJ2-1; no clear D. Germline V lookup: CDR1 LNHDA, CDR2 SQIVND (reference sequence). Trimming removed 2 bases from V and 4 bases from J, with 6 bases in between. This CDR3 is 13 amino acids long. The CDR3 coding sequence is TGTGCCAGTAGTATATACATTTACAATGAGCAGTTCTTC. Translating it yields CASSIYIYNEQFF.

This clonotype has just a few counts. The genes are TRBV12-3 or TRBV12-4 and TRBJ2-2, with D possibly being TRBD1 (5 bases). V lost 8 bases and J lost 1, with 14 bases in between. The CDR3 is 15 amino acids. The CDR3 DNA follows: TGTGCCAGCGACTCCCCTACAGGGAACACCGGGGAGCTGTTTTTT. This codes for CASDSPTGNTGELFF.

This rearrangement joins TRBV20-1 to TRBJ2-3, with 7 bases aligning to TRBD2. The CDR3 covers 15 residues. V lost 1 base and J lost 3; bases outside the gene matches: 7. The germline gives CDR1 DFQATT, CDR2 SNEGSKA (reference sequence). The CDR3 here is CSARGGEGRTDTQYF. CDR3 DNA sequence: TGCAGTGCTAGAGGGGGGGAGGGCCGTACAGATACGCAGTATTTT.

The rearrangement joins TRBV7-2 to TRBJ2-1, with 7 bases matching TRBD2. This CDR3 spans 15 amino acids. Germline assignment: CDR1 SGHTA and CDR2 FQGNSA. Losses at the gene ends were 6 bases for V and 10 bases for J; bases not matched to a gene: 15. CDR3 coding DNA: TGTGCCAGCAGACCTACCTTGGGGCGGGAGTACGAGCAGTTCTTC. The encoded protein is CASRPTLGREYEQFF.

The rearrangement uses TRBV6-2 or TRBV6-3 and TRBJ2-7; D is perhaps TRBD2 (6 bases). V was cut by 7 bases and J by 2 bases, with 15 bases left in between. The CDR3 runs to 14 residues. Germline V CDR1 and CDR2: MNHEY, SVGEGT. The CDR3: CASNPGDFPYEQYF. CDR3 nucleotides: TGTGCCAGCAATCCGGGGGATTTTCCCTACGAGCAGTACTTC.

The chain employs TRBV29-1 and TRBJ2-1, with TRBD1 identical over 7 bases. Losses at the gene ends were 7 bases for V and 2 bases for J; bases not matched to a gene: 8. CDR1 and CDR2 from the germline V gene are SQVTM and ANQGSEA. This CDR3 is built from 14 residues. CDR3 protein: CSGGQQGAYNEQFF. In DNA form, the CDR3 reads TGCAGCGGTGGTCAGCAGGGGGCCTACAATGAGCAGTTCTTC.

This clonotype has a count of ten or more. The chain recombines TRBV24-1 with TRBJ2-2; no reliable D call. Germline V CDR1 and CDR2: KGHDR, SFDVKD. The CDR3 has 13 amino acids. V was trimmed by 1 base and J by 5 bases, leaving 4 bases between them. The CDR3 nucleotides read TGTGCCACCAGTGATTTACGGACCGGGGAGCTGTTTTTT. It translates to CATSDLRTGELFF.

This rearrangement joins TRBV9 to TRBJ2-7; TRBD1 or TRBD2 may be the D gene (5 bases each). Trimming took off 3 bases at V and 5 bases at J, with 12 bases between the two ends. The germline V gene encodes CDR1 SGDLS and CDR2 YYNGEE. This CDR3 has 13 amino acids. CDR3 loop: CASSAGRWDEQYF. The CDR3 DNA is TGTGCCAGCAGCGCGGGACGATGGGACGAGCAGTACTTC.

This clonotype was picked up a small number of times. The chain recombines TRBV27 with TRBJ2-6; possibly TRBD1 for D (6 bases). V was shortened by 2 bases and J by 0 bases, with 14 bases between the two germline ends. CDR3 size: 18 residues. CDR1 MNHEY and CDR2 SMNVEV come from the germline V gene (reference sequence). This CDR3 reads CASSLRPGQNSGANVLTF. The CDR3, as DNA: TGTGCCAGCAGTTTACGACCTGGACAGAACTCTGGGGCCAACGTCCTGACTTTC.

The CDR3 DNA is TGCAGTGCCCCCCCCGAGCGACGGATGACAGATACGCAGTATTTT. Translation gives CSAPPERRMTDTQYF. The V and J genes are TRBV20-1 and TRBJ2-3, with D unclear. V dropped 6 bases and J dropped 3 bases, with 19 bases sitting between them. The CDR3 is 15 amino acids. Germline CDR1 DFQATT, CDR2 SNEGSKA (reference sequence).

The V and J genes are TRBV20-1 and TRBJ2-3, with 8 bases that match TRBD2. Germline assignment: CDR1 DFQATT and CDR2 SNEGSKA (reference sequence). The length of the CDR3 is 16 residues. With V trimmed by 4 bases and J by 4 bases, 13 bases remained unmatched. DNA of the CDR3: TGCAGTGCTATGATCGGCGGGGGGTTCGCGGCAGATACGCAGTATTTT. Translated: CSAMIGGGFAADTQYF.

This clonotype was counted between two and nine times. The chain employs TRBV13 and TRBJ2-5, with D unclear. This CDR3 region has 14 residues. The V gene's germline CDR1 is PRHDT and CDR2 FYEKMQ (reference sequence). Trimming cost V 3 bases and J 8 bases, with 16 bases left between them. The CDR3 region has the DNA TGTGCCAGCAGCTTCCGTTCGACCAGGCCAACCCAGTACTTC. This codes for CASSFRSTRPTQYF. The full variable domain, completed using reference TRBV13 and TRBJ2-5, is AAGVIQSPRHLIKEKRETATLKCYPIPRHDTVYWYQQGPGQDPQFLISFYEKMQSDKGSIPDRFSAQQFSDYHSELNMSSLELGDSALYFCASSFRSTRPTQYFGPGTRLLVL.

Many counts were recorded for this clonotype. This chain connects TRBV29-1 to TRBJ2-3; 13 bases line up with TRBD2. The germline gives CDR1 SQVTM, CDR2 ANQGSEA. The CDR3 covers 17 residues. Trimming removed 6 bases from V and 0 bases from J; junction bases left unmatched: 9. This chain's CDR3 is CSVAGTSGMVSTDTQYF. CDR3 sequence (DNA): TGCAGCGTCGCTGGGACTAGCGGGATGGTTAGCACAGATACGCAGTATTTT.